This T cell receptor beta chain was profiled in a study of blood T cell repertoires in COVID-19. Whole-study context: Sites in the United States, Italy and Spain provided acute and convalescent COVID-19 samples. In each case, the material was cDNA or gDNA derived from T cells, B-cell-depleted T cells, or PBMCs.

Methods used by the authors: Amplification from reference gene primers served as the basis for estimated nucleated cell counts. Some clones are missing from TCRdb's copy, which holds only in-frame ones; the method was immunoSEQ multiplex PCR. That table supplies the V and J calls and clone size; D and trimming were determined from the DNA. The data contain roughly 49,000 clones, around 87% of them seen just once; the ten biggest clones take up under 8.5%. V was cut by 1 base and J by 0 bases, with 7 bases left in between. The V gene's germline CDR1 is MGHRA and CDR2 YSYEKL. The CDR3 is made up of 16 amino acids.

The sequenced sample consisted of peripheral blood. This receptor was taken from a man aged 45-65 years with active COVID-19. The gene calls are TRBV4-1 and TRBJ2-6; no clear D gene. CDR3 sequence reads: CASSQAQFSGANVLTF. The CDR3 nucleotides are TGCGCCAGCAGCCAAGCTCAGTTCTCTGGGGCCAACGTCCTGACTTTC.